This section outlines one T cell receptor beta chain sequence together with its context. This record belongs to a study of blood T cell repertoires in COVID-19. For the study at large: Samples came from the United States, Italy and Spain, spanning acute and convalescent COVID-19.

The V gene end was trimmed by 3 bases and the J gene end by 4 bases; junction bases not matched to a gene: 5. CDR1 is LGHNT, CDR2 FRNRAP, per germline. CDR3 length: 15 residues. Authors' data handling: Cell counts per sample came from amplifying reference gene primers. Sequenced by immunoSEQ multiplex PCR; TCRdb stores in-frame clones only, minus some. For V, J and clone size, that table is used; D and trimming come from the DNA. The sample has more than 50,000 clones; roughly four fifths are singletons. The sequence was collected from a woman aged 55-70 years with acute or convalescent COVID-19. The sequencing sample was made of peripheral blood. This chain connects TRBV12-5 to TRBJ1-4; 7 bases map to TRBD1. Written as DNA, the CDR3 is TGTGCTAGTGGTTTTAAGACAGGGAGTAATGAAAAACTGTTTTTT. Its protein is CASGFKTGSNEKLFF.